The next 30 T cell receptor beta chains were all read from a single sample in a study of shared clonotypes between healthy human individuals. Data came from immunoSEQ multiplex PCR; TCRdb stores just in-frame clones and leaves some out. The data show 2.3 million or so clones, 80% to 95% seen once. Material: naive CD4+ T cells from PBMCs. Stated subset: CD45RA+ positively selected. Source of these receptors: a man younger than 35 in good health. Some clones in this sample may be carry-over from other donors' samples.

J is TRBJ2-1 and V is TRBV11-2; D not certain. Germline CDR1 reads SGHAT; CDR2 reads FQNNGV. The CDR3 consists of 13 residues. V lost 4 bases and J 2 bases, leaving 6 bases between the germline ends. The CDR3 is CASSSNTYNEQFF. The CDR3 DNA follows: TGTGCCAGCAGCTCTAACACCTACAATGAGCAGTTCTTC.

The chain couples TRBV19 to TRBJ1-5, with 9 positions matching TRBD1. V dropped 3 bases and J dropped 7; count of bases not matched to a gene: 7. Germline CDR1 reads LNHDA; CDR2 reads SQIVND (reference sequence). This CDR3 is 15 amino acids long. CDR3 sequence (DNA): TGTGCCAGTAGTATTTCCGGGACAGGGCGGCAGCCCCAGCATTTT. This sequence encodes CASSISGTGRQPQHF. The full variable domain, rest sourced from reference TRBV19 and TRBJ1-5, is DGGITQSPKYLFRKEGQNVTLSCEQNLNHDAMYWYRQDPGQGLRLIYYSQIVNDFQKGDIAEGYSVSREKKESFPLTVTSAQKNPTAFYLCASSISGTGRQPQHFGDGTRLSIL.

The chain combines TRBV7-2 with TRBJ2-7; D remains ambiguous. The germline CDR1 and CDR2 sequences are SGHTA and FQGNSA. Trimming took 1 base from V and 3 from J, leaving 7 bases between them. The CDR3 consists of 13 residues. CDR3 in amino acids: CASSLGPYYEQYF. The DNA of the CDR3 is TGTGCCAGCAGCTTAGGCCCCTACTACGAGCAGTACTTC.

V is TRBV6-6 and J is TRBJ1-5; D remains unclear. The CDR3 contains 16 residues. The V gene lost 2 bases and the J gene lost 4 bases, with 15 bases spanning the gap. Germline values: CDR1 MNHNY, CDR2 SVGAGI (reference sequence). CDR3 nucleotides: TGTGCCAGCAGTTACCCTGACGGCCTCTTAAATCAGCCCCAGCATTTT. Its translation: CASSYPDGLLNQPQHF.

In its sample, this clone was seen once. J is TRBJ1-2 and V is TRBV5-4; D gene unclear. Germline CDR1 reads SGHNT; CDR2 reads YYREEE (reference sequence). The CDR3 is 16 residues long. The V and J ends lost 1 base and 4 bases respectively, with 17 bases between them. In DNA form, the CDR3 reads TGTGCCAGCAGCTTGCGGTCGAGTCAAACTCTCTATGGCTACACCTTC. Protein sequence: CASSLRSSQTLYGYTF. Using reference TRBV5-4 and TRBJ1-2 for the parts outside the CDR3, the full variable domain is ETGVTQSPTHLIKTRGQQVTLRCSSQSGHNTVSWYQQALGQGPQFIFQYYREEENGRGNFPPRFSGLQFPNYSSELNVNALELDDSALYLCASSLRSSQTLYGYTFGSGTRLTVV.

Regarding this clone: This same CDR3 is encoded by further DNA sequences in the sample. The chain is built from TRBV6-5 and TRBJ2-6; D gene uncertain. This CDR3 spans 15 amino acids. Between the trimmed V and J ends, which lost 2 bases and 4 bases, there was a span of 9 bases. CDR1 MNHEY and CDR2 SVGAGI come from the germline V gene. For the CDR3, the DNA is TGTGCCAGCAGTTACAGGACCGCAGGGGCCAACGTCCTGACTTTC. Protein product: CASSYRTAGANVLTF.

Points on this clone: Other DNA sequences of this sample code for an identical CDR3. This chain joins TRBV7-2 and TRBJ1-2; tentatively, D is TRBD1 (5 bases). Per the germline V gene, CDR1 is SGHTA and CDR2 is FQGNSA. Trimming cost V 3 bases and J 2 bases, with 7 bases left between them. This CDR3 comprises 13 residues. CDR3 nucleotide sequence: TGTGCCAGCAGCTTTGACAGAAACTATGGCTACACCTTC. Protein sequence: CASSFDRNYGYTF.

The chain couples TRBV5-4 to TRBJ2-2; perhaps TRBD2 as D (5 bases). CDR1 and CDR2 (germline): SGHNT, YYREEE (reference sequence). Trimming cost V 0 bases and J 5 bases, with 11 bases left between them. The CDR3 totals 15 residues. The CDR3 is CASSLDTSPTGELFF. Written as DNA, the CDR3 is TGTGCCAGCAGCTTGGACACTAGTCCAACCGGGGAGCTGTTTTTT.

The rearrangement uses TRBV29-1 and TRBJ1-1, with D perhaps matching TRBD1 (5 bases). From germline, CDR1 is SQVTM and CDR2 ANQGSEA. This CDR3 comprises 13 residues. V was pared by 8 bases and J by 8 bases, with 21 bases between. CDR3 region: CSPYAHGGREAFF. CDR3 nucleotides: TGCAGCCCCTACGCGCATGGGGGTAGGGAAGCTTTCTTT.

The V gene is TRBV18, the J gene TRBJ1-5; 7 bases agree with TRBD1. Germline CDR1 KGHSH, CDR2 LQKENI. The CDR3 contains 15 residues. J gave up 3 bases and V 3 bases, and 5 bases lay outside the gene matches. The DNA for the CDR3 is TGTGCCAGCTCACCGGGTGGACAGGTCAATCAGCCCCAGCATTTT. Protein: CASSPGGQVNQPQHF.

Regarding this clone: A junction end diverges from the germline sequence, so it may reflect a read error. The rearrangement uses TRBV15 and TRBJ2-5; D is unclear. Germline CDR1 reads LNHNV; CDR2 reads YYDKDF (reference sequence). The CDR3 sequence is 14 residues long. The CDR3: CATSGDMGRETQYF. In nucleotides, the CDR3 is TGTGCCACCAGCGGAGATATGGGTCGAGAGACCCAGTACTTC.

In regard to this clone: Other DNA sequences in this sample translate to the same CDR3. This rearrangement joins TRBV7-2 to TRBJ1-1; D is unclear. CDR1 SGHTA and CDR2 FQGNSA come from the germline V gene. The CDR3 runs 14 residues. Trimming stripped 0 bases from V and 5 bases from J, with 10 bases between. The CDR3 is CASSLAGRGTEAFF. The CDR3, as DNA: TGTGCCAGCAGCTTAGCTGGGCGAGGGACTGAAGCTTTCTTT.

The sample holds one count of this clone. This sequence joins TRBV4-1 and TRBJ2-5, with D unclear. Germline V gives CDR1 MGHRA, CDR2 YSYEKL. V lost 4 bases and J lost 1, with 16 bases in between. The CDR3 consists of 16 residues. Written as DNA, the CDR3 is TGCGCCAGCAGCCCGACCTCAGGAAGAATCCAAGAGACCCAGTACTTC. This gives the protein CASSPTSGRIQETQYF.

This clone was seen a handful of times. The V call is TRBV30, the J call TRBJ1-1; D gene ambiguous. V lost 3 bases and J 1 base, leaving 6 bases between the germline ends. Germline assignment: CDR1 GTSNPN and CDR2 SVGIG (reference sequence). The CDR3 covers 12 residues. The CDR3 reads CAWSNRNTEAFF. DNA for the CDR3: TGTGCCTGGAGCAACCGGAACACTGAAGCTTTCTTT.

This sequence joins TRBV14 and TRBJ2-2; D uncertain. V was shortened by 0 bases and J by 1 base, with 6 bases between the two germline ends. There are 15 residues in the CDR3. Germline V lookup: CDR1 SGHDN, CDR2 FVKESK. This CDR3 reads CASSQDPWNTGELFF. The CDR3 DNA follows: TGTGCCAGCAGCCAAGATCCATGGAACACCGGGGAGCTGTTTTTT.

The V gene is TRBV30, the J gene TRBJ2-7; D gene ambiguous. The CDR3 covers 14 residues. Germline values: CDR1 GTSNPN, CDR2 SVGIG (reference sequence). V dropped 0 bases and J dropped 2 bases, with 11 bases sitting between them. CDR3 sequence reads: CAWSVGTLTYEQYF. Written as DNA, the CDR3 is TGTGCCTGGAGTGTAGGAACTCTGACCTACGAGCAGTACTTC.

The chain recombines TRBV6-5 with TRBJ2-7; D gene uncertain. The germline V and J ends were trimmed by 0 bases and 2 bases, with 11 bases remaining between them. CDR3 length equals 15 residues. Germline CDR1 reads MNHEY; CDR2 reads SVGAGI. The CDR3 DNA sequence: TGTGCCAGCAGTTACTCATCTGGGGTTGCCTACGAGCAGTACTTC. This codes for CASSYSSGVAYEQYF.

DNA for the CDR3: TGTGCCAGCAGCCCCGCTTGGGGTTACGAGCAGTACTTC. This encodes CASSPAWGYEQYF. The rearrangement links TRBV7-3 to TRBJ2-7; D gene ambiguous. Trimming cost V 5 bases and J 4 bases, with 12 bases left between them. The CDR3 has 13 amino acids. In germline, CDR1 is SGHTA, CDR2 FQGTGA.

The chain links TRBV4-2 to TRBJ2-5; D remains ambiguous. The germline V gene has CDR1 LGHNA and CDR2 YNFKEQ. The CDR3 has 12 residues. Trimming took off 1 base at V and 5 bases at J, with 5 bases between the two ends. The CDR3 protein is CASSQGYETQYF. CDR3 nucleotides: TGTGCCAGCAGCCAAGGATATGAGACCCAGTACTTC.

This sequence joins TRBV2 and TRBJ2-4; the match to TRBD2 covers 11 bases. The CDR3 is made up of 19 amino acids. Germline lookup yields CDR1 SNHLY and CDR2 FYNNEI. The V segment lost 3 bases and the J segment 1 base; nucleotides outside the gene matches: 11. This CDR3 reads CASSDTSGREEGAKNIQYF. The CDR3, as DNA: TGTGCCAGCAGTGACACTAGCGGGAGAGAGGAGGGGGCCAAAAACATTCAGTACTTC.

The chain employs TRBV6-5 and TRBJ1-2; weak D call: TRBD1 (6 bases). This CDR3 region has 16 residues. Trimming took 2 bases from V and 0 from J, leaving 13 bases between them. The germline V gene encodes CDR1 MNHEY and CDR2 SVGAGI. The CDR3 loop is CASSYGGQSSNYGYTF. CDR3 in DNA: TGTGCCAGCAGTTACGGAGGACAGTCATCTAACTATGGCTACACCTTC.

This clone was found once. V gene TRBV7-9 combines with J gene TRBJ1-1; TRBD1 is a possible D gene (5 bases). V dropped 6 bases and J dropped 1 base, with 12 bases sitting between them. CDR3 length: 14 amino acids. Germline loops: CDR1 SEHNR, CDR2 FQNEAQ (reference sequence). As DNA, the CDR3 is TGTGCCAGCAGGGGGGAGAGGGGGAACACTGAAGCTTTCTTT. Translated: CASRGERGNTEAFF.

The chain employs TRBV14 and TRBJ2-5; D is possibly TRBD2 (5 bases). The germline CDR1 and CDR2 sequences are SGHDN and FVKESK. The CDR3 consists of 16 residues. The germline V and J ends were trimmed by 3 bases and 4 bases, with 18 bases remaining between them. CDR3 amino acids: CASSQEFAGGVETQYF. Written as DNA, the CDR3 is TGTGCCAGCAGCCAGGAATTTGCGGGTGGGGTAGAGACCCAGTACTTC.

V and J are TRBV6-1 and TRBJ1-1; no clear D. V lost 1 base to trimming and J lost 12 bases, with 15 bases between them. There are 13 residues in the CDR3. Germline loops: CDR1 MNHNS, CDR2 SASEGT. For the CDR3, the DNA is TGTGCCAGCAGTGAAGGAGAGGACCGGAGGACTTTCTTT. Translated, it gives CASSEGEDRRTFF.

The chain is built from TRBV15 and TRBJ2-7, with unresolved D. The CDR3 has 12 residues. Germline CDR1 reads LNHNV; CDR2 reads YYDKDF (reference sequence). V lost 0 bases, J lost 4 bases, and 4 bases lay in between. This CDR3 reads CATSRDMYEQYF. CDR3 coding DNA: TGTGCCACCAGCAGAGATATGTACGAGCAGTACTTC.

This chain links TRBV5-4 with TRBJ2-2, with 9 nucleotides matching TRBD1. Germline V lookup: CDR1 SGHNT, CDR2 YYREEE (reference sequence). The V segment lost 0 bases and the J segment 3 bases; nucleotides outside the gene matches: 0. This CDR3 region has 15 residues. The DNA for the CDR3 is TGTGCCAGCAGCTTGGGGGACAGGGACACCGGGGAGCTGTTTTTT. This sequence encodes CASSLGDRDTGELFF.

The chain combines TRBV28 with TRBJ1-3, with D maybe TRBD1 (5 bases). The V gene's germline CDR1 is MDHEN and CDR2 SYDVKM. Trimming cost V 3 bases and J 0 bases, with 12 bases left between them. CDR3 size: 16 residues. CDR3 bases: TGTGCCAGCAGTTTTGACAGTTCGAGCTCTGGAAACACCATATATTTT. Translating gives CASSFDSSSSGNTIYF.

This chain connects TRBV6-1 to TRBJ2-7; a possible D gene is TRBD1 (6 bases). CDR1 and CDR2 from the germline V gene are MNHNS and SASEGT. The CDR3 covers 14 residues. Between the trimmed V and J ends, which lost 3 bases and 6 bases, there was a span of 15 bases. CDR3 in amino acids: CASSEQGTMGEQYF. CDR3 nucleotide sequence: TGTGCCAGCAGTGAGCAGGGGACCATGGGCGAGCAGTACTTC.

The CDR3 coding sequence is TGTGCCAGCAGCCTTCGGACAGGGGAACAGCCCCAGCATTTT. It is translated as CASSLRTGEQPQHF. The chain links TRBV7-3 to TRBJ1-5, with 9 bases that match TRBD1. Germline V gene lookup returns CDR1 SGHTA and CDR2 FQGTGA. V shed 5 bases and J 7 bases; nucleotides not matched to a gene: 6. The CDR3 is 14 amino acids. Looking up the rest from reference TRBV7-3 and TRBJ1-5 gives the full variable domain: GAGVSQTPSNKVTEKGKYVELRCDPISGHTALYWYRQSLGQGPEFLIYFQGTGAADDSGLPNDRFFAVRPEGSVSTLKIQRTERGDSAVYLCASSLRTGEQPQHFGDGTRLSIL.

The chain is built from TRBV7-2 and TRBJ2-5, with a tentative D call TRBD2 (6 bases). The V gene's germline CDR1 is SGHTA and CDR2 FQGNSA. Trimming removed 5 bases from V and 4 bases from J, with 17 bases in between. The CDR3 sequence is 15 residues long. The CDR3 region is CASSPGRTTSETQYF. The CDR3 coding sequence is TGTGCCAGCAGCCCGGGGAGGACTACCTCAGAGACCCAGTACTTC. The entire variable domain, with the rest obtained from reference TRBV7-2 and TRBJ2-5, is as follows: GAGVSQSPSNKVTEKGKDVELRCDPISGHTALYWYRQSLGQGLEFLIYFQGNSAPDKSGLPSDRFSAERTGGSVSTLTIQRTQQEDSAVYLCASSPGRTTSETQYFGPGTRLLVL.